One and the same sample provided the 26 T cell receptor beta chains below, sequenced in a study of OX40 agonist ivuxolimab in advanced cancers. Sequenced by immunoSEQ multiplex PCR; TCRdb stores in-frame clones only, minus some. This sample carries around 74,000 clones, roughly 80% of them seen once, and the ten largest clones take 0.51%. The sequencing used CD4+ or CD8+ T cells sorted from blood, collected in a trial of the OX40 agonist ivuxolimab. These receptors were taken from an adult with an advanced solid tumor such as melanoma, head and neck, liver or kidney cancer.

The chain couples TRBV7-9 to TRBJ2-2; D is possibly TRBD2 (7 bases). The CDR3 extends over 16 amino acids. The germline CDR1 and CDR2 sequences are SEHNR and FQNEAQ (reference sequence). V was trimmed by 4 bases and J by 4 bases, leaving 16 bases between them. CDR3 residues: CASSSLGAGVTGELFF. For the CDR3, the DNA is TGTGCCAGCAGCTCCCTGGGGGCGGGAGTCACCGGGGAGCTGTTTTTT.

The chain links TRBV6-1 to TRBJ1-5, with a possible D match to TRBD1 (5 bases). From germline, CDR1 is MNHNS and CDR2 SASEGT. This CDR3 is built from 14 residues. V was shortened by 6 bases and J by 4 bases, with 13 bases between the two germline ends. CDR3 residues: CASRMGTANQPQHF. The CDR3 DNA reads TGTGCCAGCAGGATGGGGACTGCGAATCAGCCCCAGCATTTT.

The V and J genes are TRBV5-1 and TRBJ2-3; 13 nucleotides agree with TRBD2. This CDR3 spans 19 amino acids. Germline lookup yields CDR1 SGHRS and CDR2 YFSETQ. The V and J ends lost 0 bases and 1 base, in that order; junction bases with no gene match: 8. CDR3 sequence: CASSLGLAGGPGGTDTQYF. CDR3 sequence (DNA): TGCGCCAGCAGCTTGGGACTAGCGGGGGGCCCCGGGGGCACAGATACGCAGTATTTT.

The chain combines TRBV5-1 with TRBJ2-5; TRBD2 agrees at 12 bases. The CDR3 totals 17 residues. The germline V gene has CDR1 SGHRS and CDR2 YFSETQ. Unmatched junction bases numbered 9, after V lost 4 bases and J lost 2 bases. The CDR3, as DNA: TGCGCCAGCAGCGCAGGGATCCTAGCGGGGGGGCAAGAGACCCAGTACTTC. Its translation is CASSAGILAGGQETQYF.

The chain links TRBV28 to TRBJ1-5; D might be TRBD1 (5 bases). V dropped 3 bases and J dropped 6 bases, with 12 bases sitting between them. The length of the CDR3 is 14 residues. Germline loops: CDR1 MDHEN, CDR2 SYDVKM. CDR3 protein: CASSLGGGVQPQHF. The CDR3 coding sequence is TGTGCCAGCAGTTTGGGGGGGGGAGTTCAGCCCCAGCATTTT.

This chain joins TRBV6-5 and TRBJ1-2, with D perhaps matching TRBD1 (5 bases). The CDR3 spans 15 residues. Germline-derived CDR1 and CDR2 are MNHEY and SVGAGI. Trimming took 6 bases from V and 2 from J, leaving 16 bases between them. This chain's CDR3 is CASSRSLAGNYGYTF. The CDR3 DNA reads TGTGCCAGCAGCCGAAGCCTAGCAGGGAACTATGGCTACACCTTC.

The chain has TRBV5-1 and TRBJ1-3; unclear D gene. CDR3 size: 15 residues. V lost 0 bases to trimming and J lost 4 bases, with 11 bases between them. CDR1 and CDR2 from the germline V gene are SGHRS and YFSETQ. The CDR3: CASSLGSGLGNTIYF. CDR3 sequence (DNA): TGCGCCAGCAGCTTGGGGTCGGGCCTGGGAAACACCATATATTTT.

This clone appeared once. V gene TRBV7-2 combines with J gene TRBJ2-4; D might be TRBD1 (5 bases). Germline V gene data show CDR1 as SGHTA and CDR2 as FQGNSA. V lost 1 base and J lost 6, with 10 bases in between. The CDR3 is made up of 14 amino acids. Here the CDR3 DNA reads TGTGCCAGCAGCTTAGTTTTGACAGCAAACATTCAGTACTTC. It encodes CASSLVLTANIQYF.

The rearrangement joins TRBV5-6 to TRBJ2-1; D call uncertain. The ends were cut back, 4 bases at V and 0 bases at J, with 14 bases in the middle. Germline V gene lookup returns CDR1 SGHDT and CDR2 YYEEEE. The CDR3 covers 16 residues. The DNA for the CDR3 is TGTGCCAGCAGCCTAAGTACTGCATACTCCTACAATGAGCAGTTCTTC. Its translation is CASSLSTAYSYNEQFF.

The V call is TRBV28, the J call TRBJ1-2, with 8 bases that match TRBD1. V dropped 5 bases and J dropped 4; count of bases not matched to a gene: 6. CDR3 length equals 14 residues. The germline CDR1 and CDR2 sequences are MDHEN and SYDVKM. CDR3 coding DNA: TGTGCCAGCAGTGCTACGACAGGGGCCTATGGCTACACCTTC. This encodes CASSATTGAYGYTF.

The chain combines TRBV6-1 with TRBJ1-2, with 7 positions matching TRBD1. The CDR3 covers 16 residues. The germline V gene encodes CDR1 MNHNS and CDR2 SASEGT. Unmatched junction bases numbered 12, after V lost 3 bases and J lost 5 bases. The CDR3 nucleotides are TGTGCCAGCAGTGAGCGGGACAGCCTTTTTGGATATGGCTACACCTTC. This translates into CASSERDSLFGYGYTF.

Only a few counts were recorded for this clone. CDR3 nucleotides: TGTGCCAGCAGGGGGGACAGGGAGGTGTACAATGAGCAGTTCTTC. Protein sequence: CASRGDREVYNEQFF. This chain uses TRBV2 with TRBJ2-1, with 9 bases lining up with TRBD1. This CDR3 comprises 15 residues. Losses at the gene ends were 6 bases for V and 4 bases for J; bases not matched to a gene: 7. Germline V CDR1 and CDR2: SNHLY, FYNNEI.

This chain links TRBV5-1 with TRBJ1-2; D might be TRBD1 (5 bases). The CDR3 contains 13 residues. Trimming shortened V by 4 bases and J by 4 bases, and 11 bases separated the two germline ends. Germline V CDR1 and CDR2: SGHRS, YFSETQ. The CDR3 DNA is TGCGCCAGCAGCCAGGGTTATGCCTATGGCTACACCTTC. Amino acids: CASSQGYAYGYTF.

Only one count was recorded for this clone. This sequence joins TRBV19 and TRBJ1-5; 7 bases line up with TRBD1. V trimming: 0 bases; J trimming: 7 bases; junction bases outside the gene matches: 3. Germline CDR1 reads LNHDA; CDR2 reads SQIVND (reference sequence). This CDR3 spans 14 amino acids. CDR3 amino acids: CASSIDRGRQPQHF. The CDR3, as DNA: TGTGCCAGTAGTATAGACAGGGGGAGACAGCCCCAGCATTTT.

The rearrangement joins TRBV7-8 to TRBJ2-1; 8 nucleotides match TRBD1. The germline V gene has CDR1 SGHVS and CDR2 FQNEAQ. J was trimmed by 2 bases and V by 5 bases; bases with no gene match: 5. This CDR3 region has 15 residues. CDR3 sequence (DNA): TGTGCCAGCAGCCACGGACAGGGACCCTACAATGAGCAGTTCTTC. Its protein is CASSHGQGPYNEQFF.

The chain links TRBV27 to TRBJ2-7; 7 bases fit TRBD1. The CDR3 extends over 13 amino acids. The germline V gene has CDR1 MNHEY and CDR2 SMNVEV (reference sequence). Losses at the gene ends were 4 bases for V and 4 bases for J; bases not matched to a gene: 4. DNA of the CDR3: TGTGCCAGCAGTTCGGGACAGTCTTACGAGCAGTACTTC. It codes for CASSSGQSYEQYF.

The chain joins TRBV5-1 to TRBJ1-2; 9 bases align to TRBD1. Germline lookup yields CDR1 SGHRS and CDR2 YFSETQ. The junction had 9 bases not matched to a gene; V was cut back by 3 bases and J by 0 bases. This CDR3 contains 17 residues. DNA for the CDR3: TGCGCCAGCAGCTCACAGGGGGCGCTTTGGGCTAACTATGGCTACACCTTC. Translated: CASSSQGALWANYGYTF.

This clone appeared once. The chain links TRBV5-1 to TRBJ2-1; D not resolved. The CDR3 is 9 amino acids. Looked up from germline, CDR1 is SGHRS and CDR2 is YFSETQ. V lost 9 bases and J lost 10, with 8 bases in between. Here the CDR3 DNA reads TGCGCCAACACCCCAGAGCAGTTCTTC. It codes for CANTPEQFF.

The chain combines TRBV18 with TRBJ1-4, with D unclear. The CDR3 runs to 12 residues. The germline CDR1 and CDR2 sequences are KGHSH and LQKENI. V lost 1 base and J 5 bases, leaving 2 bases between the germline ends. In nucleotides, the CDR3 is TGTGCCAGCTCACCACGGAATGAAAAACTGTTTTTT. This translates into CASSPRNEKLFF.

The gene calls are TRBV7-3 and TRBJ1-1; TRBD1 matches at 7 bases. The CDR3 is 13 amino acids. Germline CDR1 reads SGHTA; CDR2 reads FQGTGA. V was clipped by 5 bases and J by 9 bases; unmatched bases: 9. CDR3 bases: TGTGCCAGCAGCGGACGGGACAGCCCGAAAGCTTTCTTT. It specifies CASSGRDSPKAFF.

The chain couples TRBV19 to TRBJ2-5; TRBD2 is a possible D gene (5 bases). V shed 3 bases and J shed 5 bases, with 22 bases lying between them. CDR3 length: 17 residues. Germline V gives CDR1 LNHDA, CDR2 SQIVND (reference sequence). CDR3 DNA: TGTGCCAGTAGTATTGTCTACCACGGCCGGAGGACGGAGACCCAGTACTTC. As protein: CASSIVYHGRRTETQYF. Filled out from reference TRBV19 and TRBJ2-5, the complete variable domain reads DGGITQSPKYLFRKEGQNVTLSCEQNLNHDAMYWYRQDPGQGLRLIYYSQIVNDFQKGDIAEGYSVSREKKESFPLTVTSAQKNPTAFYLCASSIVYHGRRTETQYFGPGTRLLVL.

The chain recombines TRBV5-1 with TRBJ2-2; TRBD1 is a possible D gene (5 bases). Germline-derived CDR1 and CDR2 are SGHRS and YFSETQ. V was cut by 4 bases and J by 5 bases, with 12 bases left in between. CDR3 length: 14 amino acids. This chain's CDR3 is CASSLQGYTGELFF. CDR3 nucleotide sequence: TGCGCCAGCAGCCTGCAGGGATATACCGGGGAGCTGTTTTTT. Looking up the rest from reference TRBV5-1 and TRBJ2-2 gives the full variable domain: KAGVTQTPRYLIKTRGQQVTLSCSPISGHRSVSWYQQTPGQGLQFLFEYFSETQRNKGNFPGRFSGRQFSNSRSEMNVSTLELGDSALYLCASSLQGYTGELFFGEGSRLTVL.

The chain has TRBV19 and TRBJ1-4; 8 bases fit TRBD1. Losses at the gene ends were 6 bases for V and 10 bases for J; bases not matched to a gene: 10. The germline V gene encodes CDR1 LNHDA and CDR2 SQIVND (reference sequence). The CDR3 totals 14 residues. CDR3 nucleotides: TGTGCCAGTAGCAGCACAGGGGGTCTGGGAAAACTGTTTTTT. Amino acids: CASSSTGGLGKLFF.

CDR3 amino acids: CASSETGLSYEQYF. The CDR3 DNA sequence: TGTGCCAGCAGTGAGACAGGGTTGTCCTACGAGCAGTACTTC. The rearrangement links TRBV6-1 to TRBJ2-7; TRBD1 agrees at 7 bases. CDR3 length equals 14 residues. Germline trimming cut 3 bases from V and 1 base from J; bases unmatched to any gene: 3. The germline V gene encodes CDR1 MNHNS and CDR2 SASEGT.

This chain connects TRBV28 to TRBJ1-4; 8 positions match TRBD1. After removal of 4 bases from V and 7 bases from J, the junction contained 8 bases not matched to a gene. The CDR3 totals 15 residues. Germline V gene data show CDR1 as MDHEN and CDR2 as SYDVKM. Here the CDR3 DNA reads TGTGCCAGCAGTTGGGCAGGGGGCCGGGGTGAAAAACTGTTTTTT. Protein: CASSWAGGRGEKLFF.

The chain is built from TRBV28 and TRBJ2-1; 8 bases fit TRBD2. This CDR3 comprises 17 residues. Germline V gives CDR1 MDHEN, CDR2 SYDVKM. The V gene end was trimmed by 1 base and the J gene end by 1 base; junction bases not matched to a gene: 6. CDR3 loop: CASSLSSLAGSYNEQFF. DNA for the CDR3: TGTGCCAGCAGTTTATCTTCTTTAGCGGGATCCTACAATGAGCAGTTCTTC.